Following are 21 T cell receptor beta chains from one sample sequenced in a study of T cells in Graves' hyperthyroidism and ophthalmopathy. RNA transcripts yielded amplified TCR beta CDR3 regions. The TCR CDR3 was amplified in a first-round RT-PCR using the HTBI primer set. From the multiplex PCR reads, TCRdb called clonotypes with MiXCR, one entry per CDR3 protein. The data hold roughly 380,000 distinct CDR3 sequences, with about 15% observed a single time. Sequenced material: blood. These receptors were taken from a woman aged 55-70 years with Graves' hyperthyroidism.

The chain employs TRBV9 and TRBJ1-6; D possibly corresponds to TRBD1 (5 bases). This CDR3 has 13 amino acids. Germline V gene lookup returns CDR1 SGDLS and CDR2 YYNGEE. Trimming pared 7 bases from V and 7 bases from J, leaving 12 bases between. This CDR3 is CASGAGWNSPLHF. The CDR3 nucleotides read TGTGCCAGCGGGGCAGGGTGGAATTCACCCCTCCACTTT.

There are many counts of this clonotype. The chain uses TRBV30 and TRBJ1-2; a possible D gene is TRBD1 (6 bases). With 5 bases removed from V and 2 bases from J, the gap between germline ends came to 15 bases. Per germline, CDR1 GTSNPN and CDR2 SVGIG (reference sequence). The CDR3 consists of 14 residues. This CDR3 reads CAWQLRGPNYGYTF. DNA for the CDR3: TGTGCCTGGCAGCTCAGGGGCCCAAACTATGGCTACACCTTC.

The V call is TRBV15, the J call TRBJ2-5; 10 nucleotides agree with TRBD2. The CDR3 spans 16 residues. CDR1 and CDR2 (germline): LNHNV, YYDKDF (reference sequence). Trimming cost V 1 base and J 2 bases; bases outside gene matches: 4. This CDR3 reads CATSRGLAGDQETQYF. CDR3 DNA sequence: TGTGCCACCAGCAGAGGACTAGCGGGTGATCAAGAGACCCAGTACTTC.

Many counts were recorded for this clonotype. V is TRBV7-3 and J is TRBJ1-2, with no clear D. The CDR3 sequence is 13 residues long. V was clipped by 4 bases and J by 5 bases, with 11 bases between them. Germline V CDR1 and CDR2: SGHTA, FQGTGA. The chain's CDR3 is CASSSYGGYGYTF. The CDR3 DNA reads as TGTGCCAGCAGCTCCTACGGTGGTTATGGCTACACCTTC.

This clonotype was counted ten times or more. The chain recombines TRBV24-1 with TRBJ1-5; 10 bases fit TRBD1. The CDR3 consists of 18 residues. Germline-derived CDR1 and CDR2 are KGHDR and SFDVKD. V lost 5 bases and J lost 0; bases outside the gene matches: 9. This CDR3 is CATSAGTGDRYSNQPQHF. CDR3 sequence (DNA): TGTGCCACCAGTGCCGGGACAGGGGACCGATATAGCAATCAGCCCCAGCATTTT.

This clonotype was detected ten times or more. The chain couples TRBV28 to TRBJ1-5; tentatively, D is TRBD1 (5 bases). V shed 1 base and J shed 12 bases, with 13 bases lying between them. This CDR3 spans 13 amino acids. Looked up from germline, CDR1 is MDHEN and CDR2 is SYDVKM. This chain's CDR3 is CASSLSDRQGQHF. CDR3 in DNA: TGTGCCAGCAGTTTATCGGACCGGCAGGGCCAGCATTTT.

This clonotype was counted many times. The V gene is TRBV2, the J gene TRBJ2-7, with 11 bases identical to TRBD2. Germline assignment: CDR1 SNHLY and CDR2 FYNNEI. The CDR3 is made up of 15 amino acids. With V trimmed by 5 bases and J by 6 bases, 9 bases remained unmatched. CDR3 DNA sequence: TGTGCCAGCAGTCCAACGACTAGCGGGATCGGCGAGCAGTACTTC. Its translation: CASSPTTSGIGEQYF.

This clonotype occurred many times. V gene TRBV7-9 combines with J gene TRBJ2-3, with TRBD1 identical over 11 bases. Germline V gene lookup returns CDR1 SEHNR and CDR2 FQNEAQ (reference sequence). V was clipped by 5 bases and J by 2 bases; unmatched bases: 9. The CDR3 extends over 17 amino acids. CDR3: CASSQDPGQGDTDTQYF. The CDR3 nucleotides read TGTGCCAGCAGCCAAGACCCGGGACAGGGGGACACAGATACGCAGTATTTT.

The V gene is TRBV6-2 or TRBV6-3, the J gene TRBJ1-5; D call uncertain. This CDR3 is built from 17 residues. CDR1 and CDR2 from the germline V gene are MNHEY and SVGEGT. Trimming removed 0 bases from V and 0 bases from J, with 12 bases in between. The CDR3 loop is CASSYSIGASSNQPQHF. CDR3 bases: TGTGCCAGCAGTTACTCGATAGGCGCCTCTAGCAATCAGCCCCAGCATTTT.

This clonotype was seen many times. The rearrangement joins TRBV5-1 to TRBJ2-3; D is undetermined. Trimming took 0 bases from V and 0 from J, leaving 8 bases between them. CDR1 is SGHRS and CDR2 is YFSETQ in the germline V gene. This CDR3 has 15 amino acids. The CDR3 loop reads CASSLDLGSTDTQYF. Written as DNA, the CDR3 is TGCGCCAGCAGCTTGGACTTGGGGAGCACAGATACGCAGTATTTT.

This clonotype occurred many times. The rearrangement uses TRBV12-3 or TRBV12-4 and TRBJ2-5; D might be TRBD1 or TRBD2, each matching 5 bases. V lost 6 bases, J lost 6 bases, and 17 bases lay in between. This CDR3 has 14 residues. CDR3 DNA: TGTGCCAGCAGCTCCTCAGGGACGGGGCAGACCCAGTACTTC. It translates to CASSSSGTGQTQYF.

The CDR3 loop is CASSIENLADYGEQYF. CDR3 in DNA: TGTGCCAGTAGTATAGAGAACCTAGCAGACTACGGGGAGCAGTACTTC. The chain has TRBV19 and TRBJ2-7; perhaps TRBD2 as D (5 bases). The CDR3 loop spans 16 amino acids. Looked up from germline, CDR1 is LNHDA and CDR2 is SQIVND (reference sequence). Trimming stripped 0 bases from V and 7 bases from J, with 19 bases between.

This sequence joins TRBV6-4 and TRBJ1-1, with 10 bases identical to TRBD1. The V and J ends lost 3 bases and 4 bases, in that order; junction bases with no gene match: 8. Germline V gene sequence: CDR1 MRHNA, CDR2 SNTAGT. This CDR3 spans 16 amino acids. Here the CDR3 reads CASSETGGSSGTEAFF. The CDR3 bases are TGTGCCAGCAGTGAGACAGGGGGCAGTTCGGGCACTGAAGCTTTCTTT.

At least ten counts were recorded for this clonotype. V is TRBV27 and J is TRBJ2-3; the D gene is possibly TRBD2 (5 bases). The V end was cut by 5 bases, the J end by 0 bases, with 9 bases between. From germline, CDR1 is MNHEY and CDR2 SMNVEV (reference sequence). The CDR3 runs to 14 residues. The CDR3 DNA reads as TGTGCCAGCAGTCCAGCGGAAAGCACAGATACGCAGTATTTT. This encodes CASSPAESTDTQYF.

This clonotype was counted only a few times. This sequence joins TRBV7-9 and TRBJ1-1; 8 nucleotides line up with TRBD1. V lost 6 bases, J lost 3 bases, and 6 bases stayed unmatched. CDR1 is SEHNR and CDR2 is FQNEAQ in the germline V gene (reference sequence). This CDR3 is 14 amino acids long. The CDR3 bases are TGTGCCAGCAGATTGACAGGGGACTACACTGAAGCTTTCTTT. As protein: CASRLTGDYTEAFF. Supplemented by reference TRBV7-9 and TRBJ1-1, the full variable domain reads DTGVSQNPRHKITKRGQNVTFRCDPISEHNRLYWYRQTLGQGPEFLTYFQNEAQLEKSRLLSDRFSAERPKGSFSTLEIQRTEQGDSAMYLCASRLTGDYTEAFFGQGTRLTVV.

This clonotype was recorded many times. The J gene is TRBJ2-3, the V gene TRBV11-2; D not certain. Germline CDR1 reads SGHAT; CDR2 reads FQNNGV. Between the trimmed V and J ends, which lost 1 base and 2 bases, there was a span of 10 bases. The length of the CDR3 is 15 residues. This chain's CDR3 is CASSLARGSTDTQYF. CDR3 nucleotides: TGTGCCAGCAGCTTAGCACGTGGTTCCACAGATACGCAGTATTTT.

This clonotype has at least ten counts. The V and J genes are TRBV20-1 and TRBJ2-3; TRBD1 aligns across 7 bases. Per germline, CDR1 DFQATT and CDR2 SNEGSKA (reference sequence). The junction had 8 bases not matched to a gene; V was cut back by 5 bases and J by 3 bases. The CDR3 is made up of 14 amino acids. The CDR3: CSAFQGGRTDTQYF. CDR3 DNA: TGCAGTGCTTTCCAAGGGGGCAGGACAGATACGCAGTATTTT.

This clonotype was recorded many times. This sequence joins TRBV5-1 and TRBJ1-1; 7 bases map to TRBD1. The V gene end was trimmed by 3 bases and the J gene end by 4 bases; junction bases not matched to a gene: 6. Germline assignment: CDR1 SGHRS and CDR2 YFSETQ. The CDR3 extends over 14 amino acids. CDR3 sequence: CASSSSPGGTEAFF. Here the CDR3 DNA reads TGCGCCAGCAGCTCTTCGCCAGGGGGCACTGAAGCTTTCTTT. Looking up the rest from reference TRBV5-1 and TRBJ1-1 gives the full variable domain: KAGVTQTPRYLIKTRGQQVTLSCSPISGHRSVSWYQQTPGQGLQFLFEYFSETQRNKGNFPGRFSGRQFSNSRSEMNVSTLELGDSALYLCASSSSPGGTEAFFGQGTRLTVV.

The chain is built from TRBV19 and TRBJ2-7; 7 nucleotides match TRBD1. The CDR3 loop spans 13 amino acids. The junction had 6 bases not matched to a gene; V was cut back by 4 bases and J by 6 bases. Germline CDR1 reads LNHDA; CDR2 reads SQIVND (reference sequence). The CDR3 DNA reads TGTGCCAGTAGTAGAGGGTACAGGGGCGAGCAGTACTTC. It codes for CASSRGYRGEQYF.

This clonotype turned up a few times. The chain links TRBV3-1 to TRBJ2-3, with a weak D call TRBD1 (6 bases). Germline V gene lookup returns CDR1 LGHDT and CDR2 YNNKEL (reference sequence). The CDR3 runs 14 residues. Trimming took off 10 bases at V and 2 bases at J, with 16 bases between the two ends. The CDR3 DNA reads TGTGCCACGAGAGCACAGGGAGTCACAGATACGCAGTATTTT. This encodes CATRAQGVTDTQYF.

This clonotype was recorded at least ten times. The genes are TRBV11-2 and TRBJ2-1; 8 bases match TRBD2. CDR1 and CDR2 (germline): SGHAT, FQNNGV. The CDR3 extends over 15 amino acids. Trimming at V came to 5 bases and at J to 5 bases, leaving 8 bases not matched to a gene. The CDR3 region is CASSISGAAHNEQFF. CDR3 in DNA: TGTGCCAGCAGCATTAGCGGGGCCGCCCACAATGAGCAGTTCTTC.